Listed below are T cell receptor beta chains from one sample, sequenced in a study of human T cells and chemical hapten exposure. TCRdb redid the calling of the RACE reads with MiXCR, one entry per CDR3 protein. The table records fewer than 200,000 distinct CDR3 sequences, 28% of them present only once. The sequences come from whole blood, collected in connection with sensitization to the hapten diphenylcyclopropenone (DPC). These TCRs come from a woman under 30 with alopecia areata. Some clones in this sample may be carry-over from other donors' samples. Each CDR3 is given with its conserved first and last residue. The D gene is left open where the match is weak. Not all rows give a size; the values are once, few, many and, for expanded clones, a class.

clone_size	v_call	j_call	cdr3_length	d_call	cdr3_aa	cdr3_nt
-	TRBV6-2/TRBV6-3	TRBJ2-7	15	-	CASSLQITTPYEQYF	TGTGCCAGCAGTTTACAGATCACCACTCCCTACGAGCAGTACTTC
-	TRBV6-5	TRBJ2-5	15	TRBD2	CASSYAAGVDETQYF	TGTGCCAGCAGTTACGCAGCGGGGGTGGATGAGACCCAGTACTTC
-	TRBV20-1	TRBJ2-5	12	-	CSARGLVETQYF	TGCAGTGCTAGAGGACTGGTCGAGACCCAGTACTTC
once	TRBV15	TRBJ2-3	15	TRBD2	CATSDWTSTTDTQYF	TGTGCCACCAGCGATTGGACTAGCACCACAGATACGCAGTATTTT
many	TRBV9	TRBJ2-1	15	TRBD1	CASSARDRSYNEQFF	TGTGCCAGCAGCGCCCGGGACAGAAGTTACAATGAGCAGTTCTTC
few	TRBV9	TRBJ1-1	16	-	CASSVGQGRGGTEAFF	TGTGCCAGCAGCGTCGGGCAGGGGAGGGGGGGCACTGAAGCTTTCTTT
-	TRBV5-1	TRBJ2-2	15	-	CASSTKTSATGELFF	TGCGCCAGCAGCACCAAGACTAGTGCCACCGGGGAGCTGTTTTTT
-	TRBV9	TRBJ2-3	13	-	CASSGRGPDTQYF	TGTGCCAGCAGCGGGCGGGGGCCAGATACGCAGTATTTT
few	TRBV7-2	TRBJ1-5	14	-	CASSLDLHNQPQHF	TGTGCCAGCAGCTTGGACCTCCACAATCAGCCCCAGCATTTT
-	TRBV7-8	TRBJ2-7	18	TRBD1	CASSLGPPRDRDSYEQYF	TGTGCCAGCAGCTTAGGGCCCCCCAGGGACAGGGATTCCTACGAGCAGTACTTC